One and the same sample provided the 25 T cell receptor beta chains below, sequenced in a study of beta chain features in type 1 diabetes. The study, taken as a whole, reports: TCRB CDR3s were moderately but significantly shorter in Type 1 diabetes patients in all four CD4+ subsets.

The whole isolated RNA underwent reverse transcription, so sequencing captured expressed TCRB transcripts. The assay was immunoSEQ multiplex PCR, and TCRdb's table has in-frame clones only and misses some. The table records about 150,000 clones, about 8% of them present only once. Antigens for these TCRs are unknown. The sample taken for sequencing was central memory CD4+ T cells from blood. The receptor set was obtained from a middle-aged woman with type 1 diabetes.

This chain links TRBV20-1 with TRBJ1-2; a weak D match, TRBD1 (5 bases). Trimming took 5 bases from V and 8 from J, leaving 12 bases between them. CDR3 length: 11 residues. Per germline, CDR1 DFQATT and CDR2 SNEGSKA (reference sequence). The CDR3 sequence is CSAQGSGGYTF. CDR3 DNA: TGCAGTGCTCAGGGCTCCGGCGGCTACACCTTC.

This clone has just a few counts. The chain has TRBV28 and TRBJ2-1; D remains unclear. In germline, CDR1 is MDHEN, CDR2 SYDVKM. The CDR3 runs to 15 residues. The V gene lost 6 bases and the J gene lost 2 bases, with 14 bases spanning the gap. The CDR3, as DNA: TGTGCCAGCAGGACCTACGCGGTTACCTACAATGAGCAGTTCTTC. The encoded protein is CASRTYAVTYNEQFF. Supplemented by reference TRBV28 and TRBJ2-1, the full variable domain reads DVKVTQSSRYLVKRTGEKVFLECVQDMDHENMFWYRQDPGLGLRLIYFSYDVKMKEKGDIPEGYSVSREKKERFSLILESASTNQTSMYLCASRTYAVTYNEQFFGPGTRLTVL.

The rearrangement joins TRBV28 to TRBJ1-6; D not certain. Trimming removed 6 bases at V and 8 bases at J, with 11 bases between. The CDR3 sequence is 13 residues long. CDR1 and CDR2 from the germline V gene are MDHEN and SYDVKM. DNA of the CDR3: TGTGCCAGCAGGACAACTGAGCATTCACCCCTCCACTTT. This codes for CASRTTEHSPLHF.

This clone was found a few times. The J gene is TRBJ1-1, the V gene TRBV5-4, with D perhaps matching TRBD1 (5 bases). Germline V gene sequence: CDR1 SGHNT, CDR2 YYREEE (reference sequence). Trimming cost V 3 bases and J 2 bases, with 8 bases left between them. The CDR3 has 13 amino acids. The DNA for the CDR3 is TGTGCCAGCAGCTCGACAGTTAACACTGAAGCTTTCTTT. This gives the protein CASSSTVNTEAFF.

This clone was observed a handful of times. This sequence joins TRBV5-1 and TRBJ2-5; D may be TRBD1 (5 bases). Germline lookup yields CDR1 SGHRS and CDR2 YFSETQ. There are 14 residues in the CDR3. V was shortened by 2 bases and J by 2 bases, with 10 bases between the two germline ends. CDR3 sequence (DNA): TGCGCCAGCAGCTTTAGTTCAGGGCAAGAGACCCAGTACTTC. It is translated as CASSFSSGQETQYF.

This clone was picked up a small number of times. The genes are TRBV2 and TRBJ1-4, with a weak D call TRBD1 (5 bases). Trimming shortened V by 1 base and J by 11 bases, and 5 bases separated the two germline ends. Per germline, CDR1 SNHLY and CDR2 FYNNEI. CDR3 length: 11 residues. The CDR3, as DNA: TGTGCCAGCAGTGAAGAGGGGAAACTGTTTTTT. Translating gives CASSEEGKLFF.

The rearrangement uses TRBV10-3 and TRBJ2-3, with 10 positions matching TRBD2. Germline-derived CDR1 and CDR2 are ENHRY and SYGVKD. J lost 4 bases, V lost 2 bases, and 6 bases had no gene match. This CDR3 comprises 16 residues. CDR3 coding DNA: TGTGCCATCAGTGAGCTAGCGGGGGAAAAGGCAGATACGCAGTATTTT. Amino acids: CAISELAGEKADTQYF.

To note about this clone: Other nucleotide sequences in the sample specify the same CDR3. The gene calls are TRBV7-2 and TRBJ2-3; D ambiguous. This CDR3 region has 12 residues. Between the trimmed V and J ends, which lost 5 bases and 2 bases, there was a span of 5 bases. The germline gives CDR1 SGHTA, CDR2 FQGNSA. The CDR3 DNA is TGTGCCAGCAGCCCGTACACAGATACGCAGTATTTT. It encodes CASSPYTDTQYF.

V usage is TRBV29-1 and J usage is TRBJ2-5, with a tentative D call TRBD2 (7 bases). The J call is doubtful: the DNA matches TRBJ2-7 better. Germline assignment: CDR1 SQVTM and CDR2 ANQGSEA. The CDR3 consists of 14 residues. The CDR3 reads CSVGRGAQAYEQYF. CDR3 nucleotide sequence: TGCAGCGTAGGTCGGGGGGCGCAGGCCTACGAGCAGTACTTC.

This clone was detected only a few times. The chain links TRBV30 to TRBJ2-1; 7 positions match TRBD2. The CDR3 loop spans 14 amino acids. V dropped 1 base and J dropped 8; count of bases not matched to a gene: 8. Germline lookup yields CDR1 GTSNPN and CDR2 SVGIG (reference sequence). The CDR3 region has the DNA TGTGCCTGGAGTGATGGCGGGAGTACCGATGAGCAGTTCTTC. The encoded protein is CAWSDGGSTDEQFF.

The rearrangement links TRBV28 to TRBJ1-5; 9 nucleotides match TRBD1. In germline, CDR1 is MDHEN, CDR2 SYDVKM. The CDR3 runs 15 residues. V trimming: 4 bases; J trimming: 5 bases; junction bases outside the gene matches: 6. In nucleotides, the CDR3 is TGTGCCAGCAGTTCGGGACAGGGAGGATATCAGCCCCAGCATTTT. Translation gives CASSSGQGGYQPQHF.

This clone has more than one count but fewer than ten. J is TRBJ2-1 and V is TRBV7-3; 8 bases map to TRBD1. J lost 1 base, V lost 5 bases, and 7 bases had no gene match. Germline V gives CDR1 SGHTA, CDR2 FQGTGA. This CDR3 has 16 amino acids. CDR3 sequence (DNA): TGTGCCAGCAGCCCTTGGACAGGGAAGTCCTACAATGAGCAGTTCTTC. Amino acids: CASSPWTGKSYNEQFF.

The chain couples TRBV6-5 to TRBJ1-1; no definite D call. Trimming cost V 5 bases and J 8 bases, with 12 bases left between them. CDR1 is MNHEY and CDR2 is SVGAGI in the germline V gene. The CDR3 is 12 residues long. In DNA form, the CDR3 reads TGTGCCAGCAGTCGACAATCCGGAGAAGCTTTCTTT. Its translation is CASSRQSGEAFF.

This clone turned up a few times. In DNA, the CDR3 is TGTGCCAGCAGCCCCGTCAACGGCGGGAGGGTAAAAGGATACGAGCAGTACTTC. Translated: CASSPVNGGRVKGYEQYF. The chain is built from TRBV7-2 and TRBJ2-7, with TRBD2 matching over 9 bases. This CDR3 is built from 18 residues. Germline lookup yields CDR1 SGHTA and CDR2 FQGNSA. The junction had 18 bases not matched to a gene; V was cut back by 5 bases and J by 4 bases.

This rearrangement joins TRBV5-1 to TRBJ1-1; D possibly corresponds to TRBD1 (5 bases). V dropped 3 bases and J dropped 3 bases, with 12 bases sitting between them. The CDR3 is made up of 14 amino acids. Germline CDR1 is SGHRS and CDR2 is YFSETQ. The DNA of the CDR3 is TGCGCCAGCAGCTCGGGACTCCTGGACACTGAAGCTTTCTTT. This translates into CASSSGLLDTEAFF.

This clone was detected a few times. CDR3 bases: TGTGCCAGCAGCCCCTTCAGCCAAGAGACCCAGTACTTC. Translation: CASSPFSQETQYF. The chain combines TRBV9 with TRBJ2-5; D ambiguous. The ends were cut back, 4 bases at V and 1 base at J, with 8 bases in the middle. CDR3 length: 13 residues. The germline gives CDR1 SGDLS, CDR2 YYNGEE.

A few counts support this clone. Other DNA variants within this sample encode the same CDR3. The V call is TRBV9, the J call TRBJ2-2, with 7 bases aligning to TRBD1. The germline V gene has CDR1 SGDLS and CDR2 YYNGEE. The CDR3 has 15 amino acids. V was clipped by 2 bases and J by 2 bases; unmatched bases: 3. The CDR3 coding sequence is TGTGCCAGCAGCGTTGGGACAGTTAACACCGGGGAGCTGTTTTTT. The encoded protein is CASSVGTVNTGELFF.

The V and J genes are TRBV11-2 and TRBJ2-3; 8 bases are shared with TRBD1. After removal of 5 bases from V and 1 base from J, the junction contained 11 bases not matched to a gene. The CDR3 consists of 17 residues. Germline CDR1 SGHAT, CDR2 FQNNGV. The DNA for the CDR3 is TGTGCCAGCAGCCCTAGGTCGGACAGGGTTGGCACAGATACGCAGTATTTT. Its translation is CASSPRSDRVGTDTQYF.

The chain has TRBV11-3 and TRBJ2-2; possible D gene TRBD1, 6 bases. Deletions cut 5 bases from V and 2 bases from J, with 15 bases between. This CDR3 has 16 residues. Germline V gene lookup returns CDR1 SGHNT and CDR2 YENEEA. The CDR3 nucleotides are TGTGCCAGCAGCCCCCTTGGGACACCTAACACCGGGGAGCTGTTTTTT. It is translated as CASSPLGTPNTGELFF.

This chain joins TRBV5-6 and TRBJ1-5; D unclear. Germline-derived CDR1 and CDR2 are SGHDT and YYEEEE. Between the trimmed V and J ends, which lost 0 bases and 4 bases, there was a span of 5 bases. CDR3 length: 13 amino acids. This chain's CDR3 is CASSLDSNQPQHF. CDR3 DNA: TGTGCCAGCAGCTTGGATTCTAATCAGCCCCAGCATTTT. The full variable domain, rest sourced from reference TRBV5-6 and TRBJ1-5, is DAGVTQSPTHLIKTRGQQVTLRCSPKSGHDTVSWYQQALGQGPQFIFQYYEEEERQRGNFPDRFSGHQFPNYSSELNVNALLLGDSALYLCASSLDSNQPQHFGDGTRLSIL.

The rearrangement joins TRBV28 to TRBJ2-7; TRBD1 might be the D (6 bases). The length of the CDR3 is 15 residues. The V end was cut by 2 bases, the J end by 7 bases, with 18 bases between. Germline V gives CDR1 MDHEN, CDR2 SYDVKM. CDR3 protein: CASSLPRGLVPEQYF. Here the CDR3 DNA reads TGTGCCAGCAGTTTACCCAGGGGCCTCGTCCCAGAGCAGTACTTC.

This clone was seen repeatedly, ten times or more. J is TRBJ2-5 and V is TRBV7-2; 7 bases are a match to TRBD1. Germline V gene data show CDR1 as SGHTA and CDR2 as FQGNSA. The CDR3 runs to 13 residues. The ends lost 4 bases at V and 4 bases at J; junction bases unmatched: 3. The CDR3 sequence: CASSSRQGETQYF. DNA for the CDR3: TGTGCCAGCAGCTCCCGACAGGGAGAGACCCAGTACTTC.

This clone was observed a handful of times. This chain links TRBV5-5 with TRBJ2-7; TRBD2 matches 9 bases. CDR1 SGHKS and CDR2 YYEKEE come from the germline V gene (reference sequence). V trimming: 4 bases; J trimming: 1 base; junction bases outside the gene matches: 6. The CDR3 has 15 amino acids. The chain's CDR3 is CASSVSGGSSYEQYF. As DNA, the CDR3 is TGTGCCAGCAGCGTAAGCGGGGGGTCATCCTACGAGCAGTACTTC.

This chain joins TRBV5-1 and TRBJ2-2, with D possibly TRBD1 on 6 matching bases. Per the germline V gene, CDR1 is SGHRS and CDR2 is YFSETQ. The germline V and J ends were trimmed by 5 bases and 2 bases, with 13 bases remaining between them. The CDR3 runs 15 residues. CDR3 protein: CASRAGTLNTGELFF. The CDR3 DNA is TGCGCCAGCAGAGCCGGGACACTTAACACCGGGGAGCTGTTTTTT. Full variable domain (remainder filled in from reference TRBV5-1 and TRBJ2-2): KAGVTQTPRYLIKTRGQQVTLSCSPISGHRSVSWYQQTPGQGLQFLFEYFSETQRNKGNFPGRFSGRQFSNSRSEMNVSTLELGDSALYLCASRAGTLNTGELFFGEGSRLTVL.

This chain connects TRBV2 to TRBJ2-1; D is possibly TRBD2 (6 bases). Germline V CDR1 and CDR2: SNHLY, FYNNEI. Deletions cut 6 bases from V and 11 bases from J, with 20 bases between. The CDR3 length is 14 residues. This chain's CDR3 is CASRRDQELSKQFF. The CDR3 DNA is TGTGCCAGCAGGCGGGACCAGGAATTAAGCAAGCAGTTCTTC.